A single sample is the source of the 26 T cell receptor beta chains below, sequenced in a study of lymphopenia after photon versus proton radiotherapy. The data were produced by immunoSEQ multiplex PCR, yet TCRdb's version contains in-frame clones alone and is incomplete. The sample lists about 22,000 clones; around 89% were seen once. The sample consisted of peripheral blood, taken from a patient treated with proton-based radiotherapy. Receptors originate from an elderly man with esophageal cancer.

The chain is built from TRBV7-9 and TRBJ2-7; 7 positions agree with TRBD1. CDR1 and CDR2 (germline): SEHNR, FQNEAQ (reference sequence). After removal of 4 bases from V and 3 bases from J, the junction contained 18 bases not matched to a gene. The CDR3 has 18 amino acids. CDR3 sequence reads: CASSSPPGQSNQIYEQYF. In DNA form, the CDR3 reads TGTGCCAGCAGCTCACCACCGGGACAGTCGAACCAAATCTACGAGCAGTACTTC.

This clone appeared once. The rearrangement joins TRBV10-3 to TRBJ1-3; 7 bases match TRBD1. After removal of 11 bases from V and 0 bases from J, the junction contained 4 bases not matched to a gene. Per germline, CDR1 ENHRY and CDR2 SYGVKD. The CDR3 consists of 13 residues. CDR3 sequence: CASRDSSGNTIYF. CDR3 coding DNA: TGTGCCTCCAGGGACAGCTCTGGAAACACCATATATTTT.

The gene calls are TRBV29-1 and TRBJ1-5; D ambiguous. Germline V gene lookup returns CDR1 SQVTM and CDR2 ANQGSEA. The CDR3 loop spans 13 amino acids. Trimming removed 4 bases from V and 6 bases from J, with 13 bases in between. CDR3 nucleotides: TGCAGCGTTGGTGATCCTGCGGGTCAGCCCCAGCATTTT. This codes for CSVGDPAGQPQHF.

The gene calls are TRBV19 and TRBJ1-5; D might be TRBD1 (5 bases). The CDR3 has 16 amino acids. Trimming removed 5 bases at V and 6 bases at J, with 20 bases between. Germline assignment: CDR1 LNHDA and CDR2 SQIVND (reference sequence). CDR3 sequence reads: CASSSFGGRYGQPQHF. CDR3 nucleotides: TGTGCCAGTAGTTCTTTCGGGGGGAGGTACGGTCAGCCCCAGCATTTT.

This sequence joins TRBV15 and TRBJ2-5; D remains unclear. The CDR3 extends over 13 amino acids. Trimming stripped 1 base from V and 2 bases from J, with 5 bases between. Germline V gene sequence: CDR1 LNHNV, CDR2 YYDKDF (reference sequence). CDR3 coding DNA: TGTGCCACCAGCAGAGGTTCTCAAGAGACCCAGTACTTC. This codes for CATSRGSQETQYF.

The V call is TRBV5-5, the J call TRBJ2-1; 7 positions agree with TRBD1. Germline V lookup: CDR1 SGHKS, CDR2 YYEKEE (reference sequence). Losses at the gene ends were 0 bases for V and 6 bases for J; bases not matched to a gene: 6. The CDR3 runs 15 residues. The CDR3 is CASSLGGTVANEQFF. For the CDR3, the DNA is TGTGCCAGCAGCTTGGGTGGGACAGTTGCCAATGAGCAGTTCTTC.

The chain joins TRBV6-4 to TRBJ2-1, with 7 bases lining up with TRBD1. There are 14 residues in the CDR3. Germline loops: CDR1 MRHNA, CDR2 SNTAGT. V lost 2 bases and J lost 6; bases outside the gene matches: 4. CDR3 sequence reads: CASSDGDSSNEQFF. The CDR3 DNA is TGTGCCAGCAGTGACGGGGACAGTTCCAATGAGCAGTTCTTC.

In its sample, this clone was seen a few times. This rearrangement joins TRBV5-1 to TRBJ2-1; 8 bases agree with TRBD2. The CDR3 extends over 15 amino acids. J lost 2 bases, V lost 1 base, and 2 bases had no gene match. Looked up from germline, CDR1 is SGHRS and CDR2 is YFSETQ. The CDR3 spells CASSLNGGAYNEQFF. CDR3 in DNA: TGCGCCAGCAGCTTGAACGGGGGGGCCTACAATGAGCAGTTCTTC.

The gene calls are TRBV7-9 and TRBJ1-5, with D hard to call. The CDR3 has 15 amino acids. From germline, CDR1 is SEHNR and CDR2 FQNEAQ (reference sequence). Deletions cut 5 bases from V and 3 bases from J, with 14 bases between. The CDR3 spells CASSPPGISNQPQHF. DNA for the CDR3: TGTGCCAGCAGCCCTCCGGGGATATCCAATCAGCCCCAGCATTTT. Drawing the rest from reference TRBV7-9 and TRBJ1-5, the complete variable domain is DTGVSQNPRHKITKRGQNVTFRCDPISEHNRLYWYRQTLGQGPEFLTYFQNEAQLEKSRLLSDRFSAERPKGSFSTLEIQRTEQGDSAMYLCASSPPGISNQPQHFGDGTRLSIL.

In this sample, this clone turned up a few times. The rearrangement uses TRBV7-9 and TRBJ2-5, with 9 nucleotides matching TRBD2. V was pared by 5 bases and J by 1 base, with 8 bases of the junction left unmatched. The CDR3 is 16 residues long. CDR1 and CDR2 (germline): SEHNR, FQNEAQ (reference sequence). Here the CDR3 reads CASSLPTSGGQETQYF. CDR3 DNA: TGTGCCAGCAGCCTTCCGACTAGCGGAGGCCAAGAGACCCAGTACTTC.

This clone has only one observation. The chain has TRBV30 and TRBJ2-3; 8 bases match TRBD1. The length of the CDR3 is 12 residues. Germline CDR1 reads GTSNPN; CDR2 reads SVGIG (reference sequence). CDR3 region: CAWDRLTDTQYF. The DNA for the CDR3 is TGTGCTTGGGACAGGCTCACAGATACGCAGTATTTT.

The chain joins TRBV15 to TRBJ1-2; D ambiguous. The CDR3 totals 13 residues. The germline CDR1 and CDR2 sequences are LNHNV and YYDKDF (reference sequence). V lost 5 bases and J lost 6, with 13 bases in between. The CDR3 reads CATSGYLDDGYTF. The CDR3 bases are TGTGCCACCAGCGGGTACTTAGACGATGGCTACACCTTC.

This chain connects TRBV12-5 to TRBJ1-2; no definite D call. V was trimmed by 0 bases and J by 4 bases, leaving 6 bases between them. The CDR3 runs to 13 residues. Germline values: CDR1 LGHNT, CDR2 FRNRAP. DNA for the CDR3: TGTGCTAGTGGTTTGGTTGAAGGCTATGGCTACACCTTC. This gives the protein CASGLVEGYGYTF.

The chain links TRBV12-5 to TRBJ2-1; the match to TRBD1 covers 9 bases. This CDR3 is 15 amino acids long. The V gene's germline CDR1 is LGHNT and CDR2 FRNRAP. With V trimmed by 5 bases and J by 9 bases, 11 bases remained unmatched. Here the CDR3 DNA reads TGTGCTAGTGGTCCCAACAGGGGGCTCGTGGGTGAGCAGTTCTTC. It yields the protein CASGPNRGLVGEQFF.

This chain links TRBV14 with TRBJ2-1; 8 bases map to TRBD2. The CDR3 is 17 residues long. Germline CDR1 SGHDN, CDR2 FVKESK. Trimming cost V 0 bases and J 4 bases; bases outside gene matches: 8. In nucleotides, the CDR3 is TGTGCCAGCAGCCAAGATCTAGGTAGCGGGGTATACAATGAGCAGTTCTTC. Translated, it gives CASSQDLGSGVYNEQFF.

The chain is built from TRBV4-1 and TRBJ2-7; D not certain. The CDR3 totals 11 residues. V was pared by 1 base and J by 6 bases, with 4 bases between. Germline values: CDR1 MGHRA, CDR2 YSYEKL. DNA of the CDR3: TGCGCCAGCAGCCAAGGGACCGAGCAGTACTTC. Its translation is CASSQGTEQYF.

V gene TRBV11-3 combines with J gene TRBJ1-5; D ambiguous. The V end lost 1 base, the J end lost 3 bases, and 10 bases lay between the germline ends. The V gene's germline CDR1 is SGHNT and CDR2 YENEEA. This CDR3 spans 15 amino acids. The CDR3 DNA follows: TGTGCCAGCAGCTTAGTCGGCGGGAACAATCAGCCCCAGCATTTT. Translation gives CASSLVGGNNQPQHF. The full variable domain, its missing parts supplied by reference TRBV11-3 and TRBJ1-5, is EAGVVQSPRYKIIEKKQPVAFWCNPISGHNTLYWYLQNLGQGPELLIRYENEEAVDDSQLPKDRFSAERLKGVDSTLKIQPAELGDSAVYLCASSLVGGNNQPQHFGDGTRLSIL.

The chain joins TRBV7-9 to TRBJ2-7; D might be TRBD1 (6 bases). Trimming removed 5 bases from V and 3 bases from J, with 11 bases in between. Germline V gives CDR1 SEHNR, CDR2 FQNEAQ (reference sequence). This CDR3 spans 13 amino acids. The CDR3 DNA reads TGTGCCAGCAGCGATCGAGGGGGCTACGAGCAGTACTTC. It codes for CASSDRGGYEQYF.

V gene TRBV5-1 combines with J gene TRBJ2-1; the D gene is possibly TRBD1 (6 bases). V lost 3 bases and J 5 bases, leaving 15 bases between the germline ends. The CDR3 is 15 amino acids. The germline V gene encodes CDR1 SGHRS and CDR2 YFSETQ. As DNA, the CDR3 is TGCGCCAGCAGCTCTCAGGGGTTGGGGAACAATGAGCAGTTCTTC. Amino acid sequence: CASSSQGLGNNEQFF.

CDR3: CASSKKTGKNTGELFF. For the CDR3, the DNA is TGTGCCAGCAGCAAAAAAACAGGGAAAAACACCGGGGAGCTGTTTTTT. The gene calls are TRBV21-1 and TRBJ2-2; the table's TRBD1 call for D was not verified on the DNA. TRBV21-1 is recorded as a pseudogene. The CDR3 covers 16 residues.

This sequence joins TRBV9 and TRBJ2-2; D call uncertain. CDR1 and CDR2 from the germline V gene are SGDLS and YYNGEE. This CDR3 is built from 15 residues. The V and J ends lost 0 bases and 6 bases respectively, with 12 bases between them. In nucleotides, the CDR3 is TGTGCCAGCAGCGTAGGCCTCAACACCCCCGGGGAGCTGTTTTTT. Translated: CASSVGLNTPGELFF.

This rearrangement joins TRBV19 to TRBJ2-5; 12 positions match TRBD1. This CDR3 contains 16 residues. V lost 5 bases, J lost 5 bases, and 9 bases stayed unmatched. CDR1 and CDR2 from the germline V gene are LNHDA and SQIVND (reference sequence). DNA for the CDR3: TGTGCCAGTAGTCCAGGGGACAGGGGGCTCTTGGAGACCCAGTACTTC. Translated, it gives CASSPGDRGLLETQYF.

The V and J genes are TRBV7-2 and TRBJ2-2, with D unclear. This CDR3 is built from 12 residues. Germline assignment: CDR1 SGHTA and CDR2 FQGNSA. The V end lost 2 bases, the J end lost 7 bases, and 5 bases lay between the germline ends. CDR3 sequence (DNA): TGTGCCAGCAGCTTAAAGATCGGGGAGCTGTTTTTT. It encodes CASSLKIGELFF. The full variable domain, its missing parts supplied by reference TRBV7-2 and TRBJ2-2, is GAGVSQSPSNKVTEKGKDVELRCDPISGHTALYWYRQSLGQGLEFLIYFQGNSAPDKSGLPSDRFSAERTGGSVSTLTIQRTQQEDSAVYLCASSLKIGELFFGEGSRLTVL.

This clone was seen more than once but under ten times. V gene TRBV30 combines with J gene TRBJ2-7, with D hard to call. Trimming left V 3 bases short and J 5 bases short, with 20 bases between. The germline gives CDR1 GTSNPN, CDR2 SVGIG (reference sequence). The CDR3 loop spans 15 amino acids. As DNA, the CDR3 is TGTGCCTGGAGGATAGGCTTCCTCTCCTCAGACGAGCAGTACTTC. Amino acid sequence: CAWRIGFLSSDEQYF.

The genes are TRBV4-3 and TRBJ2-1; D perhaps matches TRBD2 (7 bases). The CDR3 is 17 residues long. V was cut by 0 bases and J by 9 bases, with 21 bases left in between. The germline V gene encodes CDR1 LGHNA and CDR2 YSLEER. CDR3 nucleotide sequence: TGCGCCAGCAGCCAAGATACGGCGGGGGCTAGACTGGGTGAGCAGTTCTTC. Amino acids: CASSQDTAGARLGEQFF.

The rearrangement links TRBV5-1 to TRBJ2-3; perhaps TRBD2 as D (5 bases). This CDR3 has 15 amino acids. Germline-derived CDR1 and CDR2 are SGHRS and YFSETQ. Trimming left V 1 base short and J 3 bases short, with 12 bases between. CDR3 DNA sequence: TGCGCCAGCAGCTTGAGCGGAGGCGGGACAGATACGCAGTATTTT. It encodes CASSLSGGGTDTQYF.